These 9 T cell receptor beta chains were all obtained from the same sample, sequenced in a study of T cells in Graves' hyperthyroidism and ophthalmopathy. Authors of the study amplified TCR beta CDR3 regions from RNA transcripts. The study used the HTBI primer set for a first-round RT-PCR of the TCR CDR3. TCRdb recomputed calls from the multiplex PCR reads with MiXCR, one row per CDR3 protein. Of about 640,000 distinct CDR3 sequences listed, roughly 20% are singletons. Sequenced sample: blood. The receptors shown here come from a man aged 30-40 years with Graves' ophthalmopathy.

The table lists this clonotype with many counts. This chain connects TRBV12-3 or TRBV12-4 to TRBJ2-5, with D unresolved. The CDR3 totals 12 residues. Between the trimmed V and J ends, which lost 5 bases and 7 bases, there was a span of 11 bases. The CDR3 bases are TGTGCCAGCAGTGGATCTGGTCGGACCCAGTACTTC. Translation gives CASSGSGRTQYF.

This chain's CDR3 is CASSYFRDNEQYF. In DNA, the CDR3 is TGTGCCAGCAGTTACTTCAGGGATAACGAGCAGTACTTC. This chain links TRBV6-6 with TRBJ2-7; possible D gene TRBD1, 5 bases. The CDR3 totals 13 residues. Trimming pared 1 base from V and 5 bases from J, leaving 9 bases between. Germline V CDR1 and CDR2: MNHNY, SVGAGI (reference sequence).

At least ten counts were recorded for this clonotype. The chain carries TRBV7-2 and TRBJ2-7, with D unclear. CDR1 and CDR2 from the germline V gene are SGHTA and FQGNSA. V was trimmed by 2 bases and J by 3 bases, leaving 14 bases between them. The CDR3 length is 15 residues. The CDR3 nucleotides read TGTGCCAGCAGCTTAAAGGGTGGGTGGAACTACGAGCAGTACTTC. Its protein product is CASSLKGGWNYEQYF.

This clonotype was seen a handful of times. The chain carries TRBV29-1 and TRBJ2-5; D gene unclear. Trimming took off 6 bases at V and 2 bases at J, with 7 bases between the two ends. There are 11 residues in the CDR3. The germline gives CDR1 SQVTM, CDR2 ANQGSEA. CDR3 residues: CSVGLQETQYF. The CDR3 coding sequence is TGCAGCGTGGGGTTACAAGAGACCCAGTACTTC.

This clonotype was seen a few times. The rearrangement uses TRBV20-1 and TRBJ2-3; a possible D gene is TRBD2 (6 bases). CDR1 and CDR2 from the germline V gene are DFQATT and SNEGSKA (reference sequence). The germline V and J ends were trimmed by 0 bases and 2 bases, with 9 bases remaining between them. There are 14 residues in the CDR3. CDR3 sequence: CSAREGGNTDTQYF. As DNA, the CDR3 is TGCAGTGCTAGAGAGGGGGGAAACACAGATACGCAGTATTTT.

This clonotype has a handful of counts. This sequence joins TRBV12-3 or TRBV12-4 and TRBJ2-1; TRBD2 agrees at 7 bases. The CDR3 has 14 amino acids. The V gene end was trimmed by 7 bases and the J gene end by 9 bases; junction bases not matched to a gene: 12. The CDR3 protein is CASIDRAERGEQFF. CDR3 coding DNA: TGTGCCAGCATCGACCGCGCAGAGCGGGGTGAGCAGTTCTTC.

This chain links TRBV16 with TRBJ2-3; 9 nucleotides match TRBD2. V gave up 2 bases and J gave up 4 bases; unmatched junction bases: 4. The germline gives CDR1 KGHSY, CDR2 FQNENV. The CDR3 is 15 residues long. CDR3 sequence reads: CASSQRREGPDTQYF. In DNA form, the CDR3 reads TGTGCCAGCAGCCAACGGCGGGAGGGCCCAGATACGCAGTATTTT.

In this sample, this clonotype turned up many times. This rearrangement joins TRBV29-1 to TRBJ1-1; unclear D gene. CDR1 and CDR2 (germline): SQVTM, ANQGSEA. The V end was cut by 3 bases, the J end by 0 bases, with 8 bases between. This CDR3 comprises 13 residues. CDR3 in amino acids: CSVDDDVNTEAFF. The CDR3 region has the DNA TGCAGCGTTGATGACGACGTGAACACTGAAGCTTTCTTT.

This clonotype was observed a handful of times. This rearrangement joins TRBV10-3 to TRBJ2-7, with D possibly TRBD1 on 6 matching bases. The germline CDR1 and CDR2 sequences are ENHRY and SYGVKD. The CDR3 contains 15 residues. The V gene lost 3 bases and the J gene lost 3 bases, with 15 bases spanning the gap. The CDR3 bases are TGTGCCATCAGTGACCTCCCCGGACAGAACTACGAGCAGTACTTC. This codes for CAISDLPGQNYEQYF.